These T cell receptor beta chains were read from a single sample in a study of blood T cell repertoires in COVID-19. TCRdb keeps only in-frame clones here, not all; method: immunoSEQ multiplex PCR. The table shows about 440,000 clones, with around nine tenths occurring only once. Sequenced input: peripheral blood. The source of these receptors is a woman younger than 45 with acute or convalescent COVID-19. Each CDR3 is given with its conserved first and last residue. D genes are given only for firm matches. Expanded clones get a size class; other rows say once, few or many, or leave the size out.

CDR3 length: 13
J gene: TRBJ1-2
V gene: TRBV3-1/TRBV3-2
clone size: -
D gene: -
CDR3 protein: CASSEGSVLGYTF
CDR3 DNA: TGTGCCAGCAGCGAGGGTTCGGTGCTGGGCTACACCTTC

CDR3 length: 16
J gene: TRBJ2-1
V gene: TRBV27
clone size: -
D gene: TRBD2
CDR3 protein: CASSFEFSGGYNEQFF
CDR3 DNA: TGTGCCAGCAGTTTTGAGTTTAGCGGGGGGTACAATGAGCAGTTCTTC

CDR3 length: 13
J gene: TRBJ2-7
V gene: TRBV27
clone size: -
D gene: -
CDR3 protein: CASSLQEGYEQYF
CDR3 DNA: TGTGCCAGCAGTTTACAGGAGGGTTACGAGCAGTACTTC

CDR3 length: 15
J gene: TRBJ2-2
V gene: TRBV7-3
clone size: -
D gene: TRBD1
CDR3 protein: CASSPRTGPAGELFF
CDR3 DNA: TGTGCCAGCAGCCCGCGGACAGGACCAGCCGGGGAGCTGTTTTTT

CDR3 length: 16
J gene: TRBJ1-1
V gene: TRBV7-3
clone size: -
D gene: -
CDR3 protein: CASSLKTVVPNTEAFF
CDR3 DNA: TGTGCCAGCAGCTTAAAAACGGTTGTCCCGAACACTGAAGCTTTCTTT

CDR3 length: 14
J gene: TRBJ1-3
V gene: TRBV29-1
clone size: once
D gene: TRBD1
CDR3 protein: CSVLDRLSGNTIYF
CDR3 DNA: TGCAGCGTCCTGGACAGGCTCTCCGGAAACACCATATATTTT

CDR3 length: 15
J gene: TRBJ2-2
V gene: TRBV6-5
clone size: -
D gene: -
CDR3 protein: CASSYGPRGVGELFF
CDR3 DNA: TGTGCCAGCAGTTACGGGCCCCGCGGGGTAGGGGAGCTGTTTTTT

CDR3 length: 15
J gene: TRBJ1-6
V gene: TRBV5-1
clone size: -
D gene: -
CDR3 protein: CASSLVGQTNSPLHF
CDR3 DNA: TGCGCCAGCAGCTTGGTCGGACAGACCAATTCACCCCTCCACTTT

CDR3 length: 12
J gene: TRBJ1-2
V gene: TRBV19
clone size: once
D gene: -
CDR3 protein: CASTRGARGYTF
CDR3 DNA: TGTGCCAGTACACGCGGAGCAAGGGGCTACACCTTC

CDR3 length: 14
J gene: TRBJ1-4
V gene: TRBV13
clone size: -
D gene: -
CDR3 protein: CASSLTGSNEKLFF
CDR3 DNA: TGTGCCAGCAGCCTGACAGGCTCTAATGAAAAACTGTTTTTT

CDR3 length: 14
J gene: TRBJ2-3
V gene: TRBV28
clone size: once
D gene: -
CDR3 protein: CMSQGGRSTDTQYF
CDR3 DNA: TGTATGAGTCAAGGAGGCCGGAGCACAGATACGCAGTATTTT

CDR3 length: 14
J gene: TRBJ2-1
V gene: TRBV11-3
clone size: -
D gene: TRBD2
CDR3 protein: CASSSGLVRNEQFF
CDR3 DNA: TGTGCCAGCAGCTCTGGACTAGTTCGCAATGAGCAGTTCTTC

CDR3 length: 14
J gene: TRBJ1-2
V gene: TRBV2
clone size: few
D gene: TRBD1
CDR3 protein: CASKRDRESYGYTF
CDR3 DNA: TGTGCCAGCAAGCGGGACAGGGAAAGTTATGGCTACACCTTC

CDR3 length: 13
J gene: TRBJ2-2
V gene: TRBV19
clone size: -
D gene: -
CDR3 protein: CASTNRNTGELFF
CDR3 DNA: TGTGCCAGTACGAACAGGAACACCGGGGAGCTGTTTTTT

CDR3 length: 16
J gene: TRBJ2-2
V gene: TRBV4-1
clone size: -
D gene: -
CDR3 protein: CASSQPGQGGTGELFF
CDR3 DNA: TGCGCCAGCAGCCAACCCGGACAGGGAGGGACCGGGGAGCTGTTTTTT

CDR3 length: 15
J gene: TRBJ2-1
V gene: TRBV28
clone size: -
D gene: TRBD2
CDR3 protein: CASSLLAGGRSEQFF
CDR3 DNA: TGTGCCAGCAGTTTACTAGCGGGGGGCCGTAGTGAGCAGTTCTTC

CDR3 length: 16
J gene: TRBJ1-3
V gene: TRBV9
clone size: -
D gene: -
CDR3 protein: CASSPTGTRSPITIYF
CDR3 DNA: TGTGCCAGCAGCCCTACCGGGACACGAAGCCCGATCACCATATATTTT

CDR3 length: 17
J gene: TRBJ2-1
V gene: TRBV15
clone size: -
D gene: TRBD2
CDR3 protein: CATSATGTSGFYNEQFF
CDR3 DNA: TGTGCCACCAGCGCAACCGGGACTAGCGGGTTCTACAATGAGCAGTTCTTC

CDR3 length: 15
J gene: TRBJ1-4
V gene: TRBV5-8
clone size: -
D gene: -
CDR3 protein: CASSLAGDHNEKLFF
CDR3 DNA: TGTGCCAGCAGTCTCGCGGGAGATCATAATGAAAAACTGTTTTTT

CDR3 length: 15
J gene: TRBJ2-7
V gene: TRBV5-4
clone size: -
D gene: TRBD1
CDR3 protein: CASSSYRGTGNEQYF
CDR3 DNA: TGTGCCAGCAGCTCGTACCGGGGGACAGGGAACGAGCAGTACTTC

CDR3 length: 14
J gene: TRBJ2-7
V gene: TRBV27
clone size: -
D gene: -
CDR3 protein: CASSPRVGPYEQYF
CDR3 DNA: TGTGCCAGCAGTCCCAGGGTTGGACCCTACGAGCAGTACTTC

CDR3 length: 12
J gene: TRBJ1-4
V gene: TRBV19
clone size: -
D gene: TRBD1
CDR3 protein: CASRTGGGKLFF
CDR3 DNA: TGTGCCAGTCGGACAGGGGGCGGAAAACTGTTTTTT

CDR3 length: 13
J gene: TRBJ2-5
V gene: TRBV5-1
clone size: -
D gene: -
CDR3 protein: CASSLGLGETQYF
CDR3 DNA: TGCGCCAGCAGCTTGGGACTTGGAGAGACCCAGTACTTC

CDR3 length: 15
J gene: TRBJ2-3
V gene: TRBV7-2
clone size: -
D gene: TRBD2
CDR3 protein: CASSLVAGDTDTQYF
CDR3 DNA: TGTGCCAGCAGCTTAGTAGCGGGGGACACAGATACGCAGTATTTT

CDR3 length: 11
J gene: TRBJ1-1
V gene: TRBV2
clone size: -
D gene: -
CDR3 protein: CASSAGLHAFF
CDR3 DNA: TGTGCCAGCAGTGCAGGGTTGCATGCTTTCTTT

CDR3 length: 14
J gene: TRBJ1-5
V gene: TRBV3-1/TRBV3-2
clone size: -
D gene: -
CDR3 protein: CASSQGQGNQPQHF
CDR3 DNA: TGTGCCAGCAGCCAAGGACAGGGCAATCAGCCCCAGCATTTT

CDR3 length: 13
J gene: TRBJ2-3
V gene: TRBV29-1
clone size: -
D gene: TRBD2
CDR3 protein: CSVGLAPTDTQYF
CDR3 DNA: TGCAGCGTGGGACTAGCACCAACAGATACGCAGTATTTT

CDR3 length: 15
J gene: TRBJ2-4
V gene: TRBV24-1
clone size: -
D gene: TRBD1
CDR3 protein: CATSDTGTGRNIQYF
CDR3 DNA: TGTGCCACCAGTGACACCGGGACAGGGAGAAACATTCAGTACTTC

CDR3 length: 14
J gene: TRBJ1-2
V gene: TRBV2
clone size: -
D gene: -
CDR3 protein: CASSGQGANYGYTF
CDR3 DNA: TGTGCCAGCAGTGGGCAAGGGGCTAACTATGGCTACACCTTC

CDR3 length: 16
J gene: TRBJ2-3
V gene: TRBV7-9
clone size: once
D gene: TRBD2
CDR3 protein: CASSPGLARDGDTQYF
CDR3 DNA: TGTGCCAGCAGCCCAGGACTAGCGAGGGATGGAGATACGCAGTATTTT

CDR3 length: 16
J gene: TRBJ1-6
V gene: TRBV5-4
clone size: -
D gene: TRBD1
CDR3 protein: CASSLVSGTENSPLHF
CDR3 DNA: TGTGCCAGCAGCTTGGTATCCGGGACAGAGAATTCACCCCTCCACTTT

CDR3 length: 12
J gene: TRBJ2-1
V gene: TRBV7-6
clone size: -
D gene: -
CDR3 protein: CASSRITGEQFF
CDR3 DNA: TGTGCCAGCAGCCGAATAACAGGGGAGCAGTTCTTC

CDR3 length: 15
J gene: TRBJ1-4
V gene: TRBV18
clone size: -
D gene: -
CDR3 protein: CASSRGPDYNEKLFF
CDR3 DNA: TGTGCCAGCTCACGCGGGCCAGATTATAATGAAAAACTGTTTTTT

CDR3 length: 18
J gene: TRBJ2-2
V gene: TRBV6-1
clone size: -
D gene: TRBD1
CDR3 protein: CASSEAVDRDSHTGELFF
CDR3 DNA: TGTGCCAGCAGTGAAGCAGTGGACAGGGATTCGCACACCGGGGAGCTGTTTTTT

CDR3 length: 14
J gene: TRBJ2-2
V gene: TRBV30
clone size: -
D gene: -
CDR3 protein: CARVVGGDTGELFF
CDR3 DNA: TGTGCCAGGGTCGTTGGCGGCGACACCGGGGAGCTGTTTTTT

CDR3 length: 15
J gene: TRBJ2-5
V gene: TRBV29-1
clone size: -
D gene: TRBD1
CDR3 protein: CSVEDPGQGYETQYF
CDR3 DNA: TGCAGCGTTGAAGATCCGGGACAGGGATACGAGACCCAGTACTTC

CDR3 length: 18
J gene: TRBJ2-1
V gene: TRBV9
clone size: -
D gene: TRBD2
CDR3 protein: CASSVGLAGGPNYNEQFF
CDR3 DNA: TGTGCCAGCAGCGTAGGGCTAGCGGGGGGGCCGAATTACAATGAGCAGTTCTTC

CDR3 length: 13
J gene: TRBJ2-3
V gene: TRBV7-9
clone size: -
D gene: TRBD2
CDR3 protein: CASSSGRGNTQYF
CDR3 DNA: TGTGCCAGCAGCTCCGGGAGGGGTAATACGCAGTATTTT

CDR3 length: 14
J gene: TRBJ2-7
V gene: TRBV6-1
clone size: -
D gene: TRBD2
CDR3 protein: CASSEIGLAYEQYF
CDR3 DNA: TGTGCCAGCAGTGAAATCGGACTAGCCTACGAGCAGTACTTC

CDR3 length: 13
J gene: TRBJ1-1
V gene: TRBV24-1
clone size: once
D gene: -
CDR3 protein: CATSGALNTEAFF
CDR3 DNA: TGTGCCACCAGTGGTGCGCTGAACACTGAAGCTTTCTTT

CDR3 length: 13
J gene: TRBJ1-1
V gene: TRBV5-6
clone size: -
D gene: -
CDR3 protein: CASSSLAGGEAFF
CDR3 DNA: TGTGCCAGCAGCTCGCTCGCGGGTGGTGAAGCTTTCTTT

CDR3 length: 15
J gene: TRBJ1-6
V gene: TRBV30
clone size: -
D gene: -
CDR3 protein: CAWSNPDIANSPLHF
CDR3 DNA: TGTGCCTGGAGTAACCCAGACATCGCGAATTCACCCCTCCACTTT

CDR3 length: 15
J gene: TRBJ1-5
V gene: TRBV7-6
clone size: -
D gene: -
CDR3 protein: CASSLTGLSNQPQHF
CDR3 DNA: TGTGCCAGCAGCCTCACAGGGTTGAGCAATCAGCCCCAGCATTTT

CDR3 length: 14
J gene: TRBJ1-3
V gene: TRBV5-6
clone size: once
D gene: -
CDR3 protein: CASSSRQAGNTIYF
CDR3 DNA: TGTGCCAGCAGCTCCCGACAGGCTGGAAACACCATATATTTT

CDR3 length: 14
J gene: TRBJ2-7
V gene: TRBV2
clone size: -
D gene: TRBD2
CDR3 protein: CASSEAGGFNEQYF
CDR3 DNA: TGTGCCAGCAGTGAGGCGGGGGGCTTCAACGAGCAGTACTTC

CDR3 length: 15
J gene: TRBJ2-1
V gene: TRBV5-4
clone size: -
D gene: TRBD1
CDR3 protein: CASSSPGQAINEQFF
CDR3 DNA: TGTGCCAGCAGCTCTCCGGGACAGGCCATCAATGAGCAGTTCTTC

CDR3 length: 15
J gene: TRBJ2-3
V gene: TRBV7-3
clone size: -
D gene: -
CDR3 protein: CASSYTPDYTDTQYF
CDR3 DNA: TGTGCCAGCAGTTATACACCGGACTACACAGATACGCAGTATTTT

CDR3 length: 10
J gene: TRBJ2-5
V gene: TRBV20-1
clone size: -
D gene: -
CDR3 protein: CSARLETQYF
CDR3 DNA: TGCAGTGCTAGACTGGAGACCCAGTACTTC

CDR3 length: 15
J gene: TRBJ2-7
V gene: TRBV6-1
clone size: -
D gene: -
CDR3 protein: CASSEWRDHSYEQYF
CDR3 DNA: TGTGCCAGCAGTGAATGGAGGGATCACTCCTACGAGCAGTACTTC

CDR3 length: 15
J gene: TRBJ1-1
V gene: TRBV18
clone size: few
D gene: -
CDR3 protein: CASSPQRETFTEAFF
CDR3 DNA: TGTGCCAGCTCACCACAAAGGGAGACGTTCACTGAAGCTTTCTTT

CDR3 length: 15
J gene: TRBJ2-2
V gene: TRBV9
clone size: -
D gene: -
CDR3 protein: CASSVMGGNTGELFF
CDR3 DNA: TGTGCCAGCAGCGTAATGGGGGGGAACACCGGGGAGCTGTTTTTT

CDR3 length: 18
J gene: TRBJ1-2
V gene: TRBV9
clone size: -
D gene: TRBD1
CDR3 protein: CASSVAKDRAITNYGYTF
CDR3 DNA: TGTGCCAGCAGCGTAGCTAAGGACAGGGCGATTACTAACTATGGCTACACCTTC

CDR3 length: 14
J gene: TRBJ2-2
V gene: TRBV9
clone size: -
D gene: -
CDR3 protein: CASGGLRTPGELFF
CDR3 DNA: TGTGCCAGCGGCGGACTCCGAACCCCCGGGGAGCTGTTTTTT